This T cell receptor (beta chain) was captured in a study of control samples from healthy donors and cancer patients. The CDR3 extends over 15 amino acids. Germline V lookup: CDR1 SGHTA, CDR2 FQGNSA. V was cut by 2 bases and J by 7 bases, with 14 bases left in between. Produced via immunoSEQ multiplex PCR; TCRdb's table is partial and in-frame only. The data contain more than 85,000 clones, 70% to 85% of them singletons. The rearrangement joins TRBV7-2 to TRBJ2-2; TRBD2 is a possible D gene (7 bases). The sample comprised PBMCs. This TCR was sampled from an older man with lung cancer. CDR3 in amino acids: CASSLMWGGGGELFF. The CDR3 bases are TGTGCCAGCAGCTTAATGTGGGGGGGCGGCGGGGAGCTGTTTTTT.